Sequencing of this T cell receptor (beta chain) was carried out in a study of cytomegalovirus exposure and HLA in healthy donors. CDR1 SGHRS and CDR2 YFSETQ come from the germline V gene. CDR3 length equals 16 residues. The junction had 1 base not matched to a gene; V was cut back by 0 bases and J by 0 bases. PCR was performed using 60 Vbeta and 13 Jbeta primers. The method was immunoSEQ multiplex PCR; TCRdb's version includes in-frame clones alone and lacks a portion of them. The sample contains approximately 97,000 clones, under 85% of which appear only once. The sequence came from a woman aged 40 to 50 in good health and CMV-seropositive. The material sequenced was PBMCs. The rearrangement uses TRBV5-1 and TRBJ2-3; 10 bases agree with TRBD2. The CDR3 DNA reads as TGCGCCAGCAGCTTGGCTAGCGGGAGAAGCACAGATACGCAGTATTTT. Amino acids: CASSLASGRSTDTQYF. Full variable domain (outside the CDR3, taken from reference TRBV5-1 and TRBJ2-3): KAGVTQTPRYLIKTRGQQVTLSCSPISGHRSVSWYQQTPGQGLQFLFEYFSETQRNKGNFPGRFSGRQFSNSRSEMNVSTLELGDSALYLCASSLASGRSTDTQYFGPGTRLTVL.